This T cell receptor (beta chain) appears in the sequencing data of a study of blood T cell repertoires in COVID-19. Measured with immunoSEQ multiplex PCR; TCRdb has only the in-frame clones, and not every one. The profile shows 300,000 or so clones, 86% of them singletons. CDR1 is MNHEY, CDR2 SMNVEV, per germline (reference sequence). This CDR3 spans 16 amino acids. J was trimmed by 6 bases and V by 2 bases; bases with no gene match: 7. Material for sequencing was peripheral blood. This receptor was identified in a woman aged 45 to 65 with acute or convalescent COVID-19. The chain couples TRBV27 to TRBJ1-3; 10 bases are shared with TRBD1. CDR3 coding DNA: TGTGCCAGCAGTTTAAGTCCCGGGACAGGGGAAAACACCATATATTTT. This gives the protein CASSLSPGTGENTIYF.